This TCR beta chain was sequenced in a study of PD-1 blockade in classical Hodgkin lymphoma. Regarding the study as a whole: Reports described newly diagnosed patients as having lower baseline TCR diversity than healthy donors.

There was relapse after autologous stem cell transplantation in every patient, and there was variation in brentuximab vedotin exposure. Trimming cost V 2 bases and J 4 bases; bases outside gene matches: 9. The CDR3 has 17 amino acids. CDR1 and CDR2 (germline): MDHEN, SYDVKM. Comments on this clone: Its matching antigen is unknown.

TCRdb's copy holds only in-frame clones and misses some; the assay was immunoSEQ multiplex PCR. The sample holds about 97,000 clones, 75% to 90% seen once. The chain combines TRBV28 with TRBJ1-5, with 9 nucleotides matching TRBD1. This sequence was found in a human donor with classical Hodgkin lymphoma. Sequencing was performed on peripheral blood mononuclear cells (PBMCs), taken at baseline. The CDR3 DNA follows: TGTGCCAGCAGTTTACTTTGGGGACAGGGATCGAATCAGCCCCAGCATTTT. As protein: CASSLLWGQGSNQPQHF. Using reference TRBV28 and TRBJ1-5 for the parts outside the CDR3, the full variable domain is DVKVTQSSRYLVKRTGEKVFLECVQDMDHENMFWYRQDPGLGLRLIYFSYDVKMKEKGDIPEGYSVSREKKERFSLILESASTNQTSMYLCASSLLWGQGSNQPQHFGDGTRLSIL.